These 27 T cell receptor beta chains were all obtained from the same sample, sequenced in a study of cytomegalovirus exposure and HLA in healthy donors. A multiplex PCR was run with 60 Vbeta primers and 13 Jbeta primers. The assay was immunoSEQ multiplex PCR, and TCRdb's table has in-frame clones only and misses some. There are approximately 170,000 clones in the sample; around 78% occur only once, and less than 1% lies in the top ten. Material: PBMCs. These receptors all stem from a female donor in good health and CMV-seronegative.

The V call is TRBV19, the J call TRBJ1-2; TRBD1 aligns across 9 bases. Germline lookup yields CDR1 LNHDA and CDR2 SQIVND (reference sequence). V lost 5 bases, J lost 4 bases, and 14 bases stayed unmatched. CDR3 length: 17 amino acids. The CDR3 sequence is CASSPPWDRDGLYGYTF. The CDR3 nucleotides are TGTGCCAGTAGTCCTCCTTGGGACAGGGACGGACTCTATGGCTACACCTTC.

The gene calls are TRBV10-3 and TRBJ2-7; D perhaps matches TRBD2 (6 bases). This CDR3 is built from 12 residues. Trimming took 11 bases from V and 3 from J, leaving 14 bases between them. Germline V gives CDR1 ENHRY, CDR2 SYGVKD. CDR3 sequence reads: CAAGGAGYEQYF. The CDR3 coding sequence is TGTGCCGCTGGAGGGGCTGGCTACGAGCAGTACTTC.

The gene calls are TRBV11-2 and TRBJ2-2; the match to TRBD2 covers 8 bases. V trimming: 1 base; J trimming: 3 bases; junction bases outside the gene matches: 13. The CDR3 is made up of 19 amino acids. Germline V gene lookup returns CDR1 SGHAT and CDR2 FQNNGV. The CDR3 here is CASSLGGRRLAGHTGELFF. For the CDR3, the DNA is TGTGCCAGCAGCTTAGGGGGCCGCAGGCTAGCGGGTCACACCGGGGAGCTGTTTTTT.

The chain couples TRBV7-2 to TRBJ1-2, with 8 positions matching TRBD1. CDR1 and CDR2 from the germline V gene are SGHTA and FQGNSA. There are 18 residues in the CDR3. Trimming took 5 bases from V and 6 from J; bases not matched to a gene: 20. The DNA for the CDR3 is TGTGCCAGCAGCCCCCACAACCCCCTAGGACAGGGAGGAAATGGCTACACCTTC. Residues: CASSPHNPLGQGGNGYTF.

This clone is a singleton in its sample. This chain links TRBV7-2 with TRBJ2-7; 12 bases are shared with TRBD2. CDR3 length: 19 amino acids. The germline CDR1 and CDR2 sequences are SGHTA and FQGNSA. The V gene end was trimmed by 4 bases and the J gene end by 3 bases; junction bases not matched to a gene: 16. The CDR3 reads CASSSSTSGGWVPYYEQYF. The CDR3 nucleotides are TGTGCCAGCAGCTCCTCGACTAGCGGGGGCTGGGTCCCTTACTACGAGCAGTACTTC.

This chain uses TRBV5-4 with TRBJ2-2, with TRBD2 identical over 7 bases. This CDR3 is 15 amino acids long. Germline V gives CDR1 SGHNT, CDR2 YYREEE (reference sequence). The V segment lost 2 bases and the J segment 6 bases; nucleotides outside the gene matches: 7. CDR3 loop: CASSFSSGVSGELFF. The CDR3 DNA follows: TGTGCCAGCAGCTTCTCCAGCGGGGTTTCCGGGGAGCTGTTTTTT.

The chain combines TRBV19 with TRBJ2-7; D is uncertain. Germline-derived CDR1 and CDR2 are LNHDA and SQIVND (reference sequence). There are 12 residues in the CDR3. Between the trimmed V and J ends, which lost 6 bases and 2 bases, there was a span of 8 bases. The CDR3 sequence is CASSATPYEQYF. The CDR3 DNA is TGTGCCAGTAGCGCAACACCCTACGAGCAGTACTTC.

V usage is TRBV5-1 and J usage is TRBJ2-1; 8 nucleotides match TRBD2. CDR1 is SGHRS and CDR2 is YFSETQ in the germline V gene. This CDR3 has 14 residues. The V segment lost 0 bases and the J segment 9 bases; nucleotides outside the gene matches: 5. This chain's CDR3 is CASSLGSGNGEQFF. The CDR3 nucleotides read TGCGCCAGCAGCTTGGGTAGCGGGAACGGTGAGCAGTTCTTC.

The rearrangement joins TRBV19 to TRBJ2-7, with D perhaps matching TRBD2 (5 bases). The CDR3 length is 15 residues. V shed 3 bases and J shed 3 bases, with 15 bases lying between them. CDR1 and CDR2 (germline): LNHDA, SQIVND (reference sequence). The CDR3 sequence: CASSIASSLLYEQYF. The CDR3 DNA reads TGTGCCAGTAGTATCGCTAGCAGCCTGCTCTACGAGCAGTACTTC.

V and J are TRBV7-2 and TRBJ1-2; TRBD1 is a possible D gene (6 bases). V gave up 3 bases and J gave up 8 bases, with 7 bases separating them. From germline, CDR1 is SGHTA and CDR2 FQGNSA. The CDR3 consists of 11 residues. CDR3 amino acids: CASSFTGGYTF. CDR3 bases: TGTGCCAGCAGCTTTACAGGGGGCTACACCTTC.

This clone was counted a few times. The chain employs TRBV7-2 and TRBJ2-3, with D tentatively TRBD1 (6 bases). Germline-derived CDR1 and CDR2 are SGHTA and FQGNSA. The CDR3 contains 15 residues. Deletions cut 5 bases from V and 2 bases from J, with 14 bases between. The CDR3 DNA is TGTGCCAGCAGCACCTTACAGGGTTCCACAGATACGCAGTATTTT. As protein: CASSTLQGSTDTQYF.

As DNA, the CDR3 is TGTGCCAGCAGTTTTAATGGCGGAACCTATGGCTACACCTTC. This gives the protein CASSFNGGTYGYTF. This chain links TRBV28 with TRBJ1-2; D unresolved. V lost 3 bases, J lost 4 bases, and 12 bases lay in between. This CDR3 is 14 amino acids long. CDR1 and CDR2 from the germline V gene are MDHEN and SYDVKM.

The chain links TRBV4-1 to TRBJ2-3; 9 nucleotides line up with TRBD1. CDR1 and CDR2 (germline): MGHRA, YSYEKL. J was trimmed by 0 bases and V by 1 base; bases with no gene match: 14. The CDR3 spans 20 residues. The CDR3 region is CASSQGGSRTGAISTDTQYF. The CDR3 nucleotides read TGCGCCAGCAGCCAAGGGGGTTCGAGGACAGGGGCAATCAGCACAGATACGCAGTATTTT.

V gene TRBV30 combines with J gene TRBJ2-5; 7 bases map to TRBD1. This CDR3 is 13 amino acids long. After removal of 5 bases from V and 4 bases from J, the junction contained 7 bases not matched to a gene. CDR1 is GTSNPN and CDR2 is SVGIG in the germline V gene (reference sequence). The CDR3, as DNA: TGTGCCTGGGCCGGACAGGTGAGAGAGACCCAGTACTTC. It translates to CAWAGQVRETQYF.

The chain is built from TRBV4-3 and TRBJ2-3; the D gene is possibly TRBD1 (5 bases). The CDR3 length is 15 residues. The V gene's germline CDR1 is LGHNA and CDR2 YSLEER. V was clipped by 4 bases and J by 0 bases, with 11 bases between them. The CDR3 DNA reads TGCGCCAGCAGCCGACAGATAACTAGCACAGATACGCAGTATTTT. Amino acids: CASSRQITSTDTQYF.

The chain couples TRBV7-2 to TRBJ2-5; weak D call: TRBD2 (7 bases). Per germline, CDR1 SGHTA and CDR2 FQGNSA. With 7 bases removed from V and 10 bases from J, the gap between germline ends came to 31 bases. The CDR3 is 17 amino acids. The CDR3: CASTVGPGGGPSRVQYF. The DNA for the CDR3 is TGTGCCAGCACTGTCGGGCCAGGCGGGGGCCCATCTAGGGTCCAGTACTTC.

The chain's CDR3 is CASSRGDTNTGELFF. Written as DNA, the CDR3 is TGTGCCAGTAGTCGGGGGGACACGAACACCGGGGAGCTGTTTTTT. V and J are TRBV19 and TRBJ2-2; a weak D match, TRBD2 (7 bases). Per the germline V gene, CDR1 is LNHDA and CDR2 is SQIVND (reference sequence). This CDR3 comprises 15 residues. V was cut by 5 bases and J by 0 bases, with 10 bases left in between.

This clone has more than one count but fewer than ten. The chain is built from TRBV5-1 and TRBJ2-5; D remains ambiguous. Germline lookup yields CDR1 SGHRS and CDR2 YFSETQ. This CDR3 is built from 13 residues. Trimming removed 0 bases from V and 5 bases from J, with 8 bases in between. CDR3 region: CASSLDGLETQYF. CDR3 DNA sequence: TGCGCCAGCAGCTTGGATGGCTTGGAGACCCAGTACTTC.

V is TRBV28 and J is TRBJ1-2; TRBD1 might be the D (6 bases). V was clipped by 6 bases and J by 4 bases, with 15 bases between them. This CDR3 comprises 14 residues. Germline assignment: CDR1 MDHEN and CDR2 SYDVKM. This CDR3 is CASREDRQSYGYTF. CDR3 DNA sequence: TGTGCCAGCAGGGAGGACAGACAATCCTATGGCTACACCTTC.

J is TRBJ2-3 and V is TRBV6-1; TRBD2 is a possible D gene (6 bases). Trimming shortened V by 1 base and J by 1 base, and 12 bases separated the two germline ends. The length of the CDR3 is 16 residues. CDR1 and CDR2 from the germline V gene are MNHNS and SASEGT. The CDR3 sequence: CASSEVSWGGTDTQYF. The CDR3 bases are TGTGCCAGCAGTGAAGTGTCCTGGGGGGGCACAGATACGCAGTATTTT.

J is TRBJ2-7 and V is TRBV18; 9 nucleotides agree with TRBD2. Looked up from germline, CDR1 is KGHSH and CDR2 is LQKENI. The CDR3 has 17 residues. V was clipped by 4 bases and J by 0 bases; unmatched bases: 10. The CDR3 sequence is CASSLSGLAGSSYEQYF. CDR3 nucleotide sequence: TGTGCCAGCTCACTATCAGGGCTAGCGGGAAGCTCCTACGAGCAGTACTTC.

This clone was picked up one time. This chain links TRBV9 with TRBJ1-5; TRBD1 matches 7 bases. Germline V gene lookup returns CDR1 SGDLS and CDR2 YYNGEE. The length of the CDR3 is 15 residues. With V trimmed by 3 bases and J by 3 bases, 6 bases remained unmatched. The CDR3 nucleotides are TGTGCCAGCAGCGCTGTAGGGACAGACAATCAGCCCCAGCATTTT. This gives the protein CASSAVGTDNQPQHF.

The V and J genes are TRBV7-2 and TRBJ2-1, with D perhaps matching TRBD1 (5 bases). Trimming pared 4 bases from V and 9 bases from J, leaving 13 bases between. The length of the CDR3 is 13 residues. CDR1 is SGHTA and CDR2 is FQGNSA in the germline V gene. CDR3 residues: CASSSQGFGEQFF. The CDR3 DNA is TGTGCCAGCAGCTCCCAGGGTTTCGGTGAGCAGTTCTTC. Together with reference TRBV7-2 and TRBJ2-1, the CDR3 gives the full variable domain: GAGVSQSPSNKVTEKGKDVELRCDPISGHTALYWYRQSLGQGLEFLIYFQGNSAPDKSGLPSDRFSAERTGGSVSTLTIQRTQQEDSAVYLCASSSQGFGEQFFGPGTRLTVL.

The V call is TRBV9, the J call TRBJ2-1; D is possibly TRBD1 (5 bases). The CDR3 covers 16 residues. Deletions cut 1 base from V and 3 bases from J, with 14 bases between. Looked up from germline, CDR1 is SGDLS and CDR2 is YYNGEE. In DNA form, the CDR3 reads TGTGCCAGCAGCGTATCCGGAGACAGATACTACAATGAGCAGTTCTTC. It encodes CASSVSGDRYYNEQFF.

For the CDR3, the DNA is TGCGCCAGCAGCCAAGGTAGAGCGGGGCCATACGAGCAGTACTTC. Its protein is CASSQGRAGPYEQYF. J is TRBJ2-7 and V is TRBV4-3; 7 positions agree with TRBD2. Germline CDR1 is LGHNA and CDR2 is YSLEER. With V trimmed by 1 base and J by 4 bases, 7 bases remained unmatched. The CDR3 length is 15 residues.

The chain joins TRBV30 to TRBJ1-2, with D perhaps matching TRBD1 (5 bases). Germline V lookup: CDR1 GTSNPN, CDR2 SVGIG (reference sequence). The CDR3 totals 11 residues. Trimming pared 8 bases from V and 8 bases from J, leaving 15 bases between. The CDR3 nucleotides are TGTGCCGGGGGACTCGGTGGAGGCTACACCTTC. Protein product: CAGGLGGGYTF.

The count of this clone is one. The chain carries TRBV23-1 and TRBJ2-2; maybe TRBD1 (6 bases). TRBV23-1 is classed as an ORF, of uncertain function. This CDR3 spans 18 amino acids. Between the trimmed V and J ends, which lost 3 bases and 3 bases, there was a span of 20 bases. CDR3 sequence reads: CASSHDRQWGRDTGELFF. As DNA, the CDR3 is TGCGCCAGCAGTCATGACCGGCAGTGGGGGCGAGACACCGGGGAGCTGTTTTTT.